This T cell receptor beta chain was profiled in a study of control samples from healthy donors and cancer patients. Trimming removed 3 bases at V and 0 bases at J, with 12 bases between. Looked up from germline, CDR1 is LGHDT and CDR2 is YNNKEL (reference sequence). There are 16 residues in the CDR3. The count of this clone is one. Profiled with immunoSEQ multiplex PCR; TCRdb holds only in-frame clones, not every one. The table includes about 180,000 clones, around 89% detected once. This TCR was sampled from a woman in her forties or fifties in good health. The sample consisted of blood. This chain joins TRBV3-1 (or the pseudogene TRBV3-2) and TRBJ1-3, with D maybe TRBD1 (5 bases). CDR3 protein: CASSHWDGSSGNTIYF. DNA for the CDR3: TGTGCCAGCAGCCATTGGGACGGGAGCTCTGGAAACACCATATATTTT.